The TCR beta chain described here comes from a study of T cells in Graves' hyperthyroidism and ophthalmopathy. Study-level results: Blood also held most thyroid clonotypes expanded beyond 0.001.

TCR beta CDR3 regions were amplified from RNA. The HTBI primer set served for first-round RT-PCR of the TCR CDR3. TCRdb fed the multiplex PCR reads into MiXCR, producing one record per CDR3 protein. Among roughly 93,000 distinct CDR3 sequences listed, approximately 42% were seen once. Recently diagnosed hyperthyroidism of less than 2 months' duration affected patients aged 18 to 65. A note on this clonotype: Its antigen is not known. This may stem from a read error, because a much larger clone lies one nucleotide away.

This CDR3 has 14 residues. CDR1 is MNHNS, CDR2 SASEGT, per germline. The source is a woman aged 30 to 39 with Graves' hyperthyroidism. The chain recombines TRBV6-1 with TRBJ1-3, with D possibly TRBD1 on 5 matching bases. Sequencing was done on a sample of peripheral blood or thyroid tissue (not recorded which). The CDR3 DNA reads as TGTGCCAGCAGTGTCGAGGGGCTTGGATACACCACATATTTT. Its translation is CASSVEGLGYTTYF.